The rows below give T cell receptor beta chains drawn from one sample of a study of shared clonotypes between healthy human individuals. Assay used: immunoSEQ multiplex PCR; TCRdb lists only in-frame clones, some missing. The profile shows around 2.1 million clones, approximately 94% of them singletons. The specimen sequenced was naive CD8+ T cells from PBMCs. These receptors originate from a man younger than 35 in good health. Some clones in this sample may be carry-over from other donors' samples. Each CDR3 is given with its conserved first and last residue. D genes are given only for firm matches. Clone size is given for some rows only: seen once, a few or many times, or a class if the clone is expanded.

J: TRBJ2-7; size: NA; D: TRBD2; V: TRBV27; CDR3: CASSIAPSGTYEQYF; DNA: TGTGCCAGCAGTATCGCCCCTAGCGGCACCTACGAGCAGTACTTC
J: TRBJ2-6; size: NA; D: NA; V: TRBV29-1; CDR3: CSVESGANVLTF; DNA: TGCAGCGTTGAATCCGGGGCCAACGTCCTGACTTTC
J: TRBJ2-5; size: NA; D: NA; V: TRBV10-3; CDR3: CAISGEDQETQYF; DNA: TGTGCCATCAGTGGCGAGGACCAAGAGACCCAGTACTTC
J: TRBJ2-1; size: NA; D: NA; V: TRBV7-9; CDR3: CASRSTIRSYNEQFF; DNA: TGTGCCAGCAGATCCACTATTCGATCCTACAATGAGCAGTTCTTC
J: TRBJ2-3; size: NA; D: NA; V: TRBV25-1; CDR3: CASSGGSRTDTQYF; DNA: TGTGCCAGCAGTGGAGGGAGCCGTACAGATACGCAGTATTTT
J: TRBJ1-2; size: NA; D: NA; V: TRBV7-2; CDR3: CASSLADGYTF; DNA: TGTGCCAGCAGCTTAGCTGATGGCTACACCTTC
J: TRBJ2-7; size: NA; D: TRBD1; V: TRBV7-9; CDR3: CASSAPGGSYEQYF; DNA: TGTGCCAGCAGCGCCCCAGGGGGCTCCTACGAGCAGTACTTC
J: TRBJ2-2; size: NA; D: NA; V: TRBV5-1; CDR3: CASSLHRENTGELFF; DNA: TGCGCCAGCAGCTTGCACAGGGAGAATACCGGGGAGCTGTTTTTT
J: TRBJ1-1; size: few; D: NA; V: TRBV7-9; CDR3: CASSFGGEAFF; DNA: TGTGCCAGCAGCTTTGGAGGTGAAGCTTTCTTT
J: TRBJ2-1; size: once; D: NA; V: TRBV5-1; CDR3: CASSSPVVDNEQFF; DNA: TGCGCCAGCAGCTCCCCGGTCGTAGACAATGAGCAGTTCTTC
J: TRBJ2-7; size: NA; D: TRBD2; V: TRBV7-9; CDR3: CASSPTGTSATYEQYF; DNA: TGTGCCAGCAGCCCCACCGGGACTAGCGCAACCTACGAGCAGTACTTC
J: TRBJ1-2; size: NA; D: NA; V: TRBV13; CDR3: CASRGAVTFNYGYTF; DNA: TGTGCCAGCAGGGGGGCAGTTACGTTTAACTATGGCTACACCTTC
J: TRBJ1-1; size: NA; D: NA; V: TRBV7-9; CDR3: CASSSVGGVNTEAFF; DNA: TGTGCCAGCAGCTCAGTGGGCGGGGTGAACACTGAAGCTTTCTTT
J: TRBJ2-2; size: NA; D: NA; V: TRBV11-2; CDR3: CASSSRGLGTTGELFF; DNA: TGTGCCAGCAGCTCCCGAGGGTTGGGTACTACCGGGGAGCTGTTTTTT
J: TRBJ2-3; size: NA; D: NA; V: TRBV30; CDR3: CAWSYIGANTDTQYF; DNA: TGTGCCTGGAGTTACATAGGGGCCAACACAGATACGCAGTATTTT
J: TRBJ2-7; size: NA; D: TRBD1; V: TRBV10-2; CDR3: CASSDRLGQGNEQYF; DNA: TGCGCCAGCAGTGATCGCCTGGGACAGGGAAACGAGCAGTACTTC
J: TRBJ2-7; size: NA; D: NA; V: TRBV27; CDR3: CASSLSGGLFYEQYF; DNA: TGTGCCAGCAGTTTATCCGGGGGCCTTTTTTACGAGCAGTACTTC
J: TRBJ1-1; size: NA; D: NA; V: TRBV5-1; CDR3: CATSVGGGEAFF; DNA: TGCGCCACCAGCGTGGGTGGGGGGGAAGCTTTCTTT
J: TRBJ2-7; size: NA; D: NA; V: TRBV7-9; CDR3: CASSATDSYEQYF; DNA: TGTGCCAGCAGCGCGACAGACTCCTACGAGCAGTACTTC
J: TRBJ2-5; size: NA; D: TRBD2; V: TRBV9; CDR3: CASSVGGSGRAETQYF; DNA: TGTGCCAGCAGCGTAGGGGGTAGCGGGAGGGCCGAGACCCAGTACTTC
J: TRBJ2-7; size: once; D: TRBD2; V: TRBV6-1; CDR3: CASSEGLAGSYEQYF; DNA: TGTGCCAGCAGTGAAGGGCTAGCGGGAAGCTACGAGCAGTACTTC
J: TRBJ2-2; size: NA; D: NA; V: TRBV5-1; CDR3: CASSLEGGGELFF; DNA: TGCGCCAGCAGCTTGGAGGGGGGCGGGGAGCTGTTTTTT
J: TRBJ2-3; size: NA; D: NA; V: TRBV7-9; CDR3: CASSVLPPGAQYF; DNA: TGTGCCAGCAGCGTACTCCCCCCGGGGGCGCAGTATTTT
J: TRBJ2-5; size: NA; D: NA; V: TRBV4-1; CDR3: CASSQDYGGGEETQYF; DNA: TGCGCCAGCAGCCAAGATTATGGAGGCGGTGAAGAGACCCAGTACTTC
J: TRBJ1-2; size: NA; D: NA; V: TRBV7-2; CDR3: CASSPSWVGYTF; DNA: TGTGCCAGCAGCCCCTCGTGGGTGGGCTACACCTTC
J: TRBJ1-5; size: NA; D: NA; V: TRBV19; CDR3: CASQQGRYYNQPQHF; DNA: TGTGCCAGTCAACAGGGAAGATATTACAATCAGCCCCAGCATTTT
J: TRBJ2-1; size: NA; D: NA; V: TRBV5-1; CDR3: CASSPGDDYNEQFF; DNA: TGCGCCAGCAGCCCAGGGGATGACTACAATGAGCAGTTCTTC
J: TRBJ2-7; size: NA; D: TRBD2; V: TRBV29-1; CDR3: CSVGLAGVNEQYF; DNA: TGCAGCGTTGGGCTAGCGGGAGTCAACGAGCAGTACTTC
J: TRBJ1-1; size: NA; D: NA; V: TRBV28; CDR3: CASTPSRGAEAFF; DNA: TGTGCCAGCACCCCATCTCGTGGTGCTGAAGCTTTCTTT
J: TRBJ2-7; size: once; D: NA; V: TRBV6-1; CDR3: CASSEYIALYEQYF; DNA: TGTGCCAGCAGTGAATATATAGCTCTCTACGAGCAGTACTTC
J: TRBJ2-7; size: NA; D: TRBD1; V: TRBV27; CDR3: CASSSGQHYEQYF; DNA: TGTGCCAGCAGTTCGGGACAGCACTACGAGCAGTACTTC
J: TRBJ2-2; size: NA; D: NA; V: TRBV5-6; CDR3: CASSLSITGELFF; DNA: TGTGCCAGCAGCTTGAGCATCACCGGGGAGCTGTTTTTT
J: TRBJ1-2; size: NA; D: NA; V: TRBV7-2; CDR3: CASSPRLELGGYTF; DNA: TGTGCCAGCAGCCCGAGGCTGGAACTCGGGGGCTACACCTTC
J: TRBJ2-7; size: NA; D: TRBD2; V: TRBV10-3; CDR3: CAISLAGIYEQYF; DNA: TGTGCCATCTCTCTAGCGGGAATATACGAGCAGTACTTC
J: TRBJ1-2; size: NA; D: NA; V: TRBV27; CDR3: CASSLSANYGYTF; DNA: TGTGCCAGCAGTTTATCAGCTAACTATGGCTACACCTTC
J: TRBJ1-5; size: few; D: NA; V: TRBV4-1; CDR3: CASSQAPNIQPQHF; DNA: TGCGCCAGCAGCCAAGCCCCAAATATTCAGCCCCAGCATTTT
J: TRBJ2-5; size: once; D: TRBD2; V: TRBV28; CDR3: CASRAGGGETQYF; DNA: TGTGCCAGCAGGGCCGGGGGGGGAGAGACCCAGTACTTC
J: TRBJ2-4; size: NA; D: TRBD1; V: TRBV28; CDR3: CASSLGQGHIQYF; DNA: TGTGCCAGCAGTTTAGGACAGGGCCACATTCAGTACTTC
J: TRBJ2-5; size: NA; D: NA; V: TRBV5-6; CDR3: CASSPPGRPQETQYF; DNA: TGTGCCAGCAGCCCACCGGGACGGCCACAAGAGACCCAGTACTTC
J: TRBJ1-5; size: NA; D: NA; V: TRBV28; CDR3: CASSLFRAPTNQPQHF; DNA: TGTGCCAGCAGTTTATTTAGGGCCCCTACTAATCAGCCCCAGCATTTT
J: TRBJ2-3; size: NA; D: TRBD2; V: TRBV27; CDR3: CASSLGLAGWDTQYF; DNA: TGTGCCAGCAGTTTAGGACTAGCGGGATGGGATACGCAGTATTTT